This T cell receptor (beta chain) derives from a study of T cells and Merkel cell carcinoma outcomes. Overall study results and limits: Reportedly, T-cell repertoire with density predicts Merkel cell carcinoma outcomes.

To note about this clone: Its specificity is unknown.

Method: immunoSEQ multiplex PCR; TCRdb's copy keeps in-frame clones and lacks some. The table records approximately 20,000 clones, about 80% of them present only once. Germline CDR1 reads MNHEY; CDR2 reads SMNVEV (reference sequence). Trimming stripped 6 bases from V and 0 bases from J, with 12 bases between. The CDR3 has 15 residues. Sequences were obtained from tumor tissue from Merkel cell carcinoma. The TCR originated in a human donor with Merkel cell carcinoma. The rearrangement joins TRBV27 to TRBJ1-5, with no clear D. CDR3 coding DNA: TGTGCCAGCAGAAGGGCGTTCTATAGCAATCAGCCCCAGCATTTT. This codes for CASRRAFYSNQPQHF.